Each of the 12 T cell receptor beta chains below was sequenced from the same sample in a study of T cell responses to AZD1222 COVID-19 vaccine. The repertoire was sequenced with immunoSEQ multiplex PCR; TCRdb's copy has only in-frame clones and lacks some. The sample has around 150,000 clones; roughly 91% are singletons. Sequencing was performed on peripheral blood, taken 28 days after the second AZD1222 dose. All receptors come from an adult who received the AZD1222 COVID-19 vaccine.

This sequence joins TRBV5-6 and TRBJ1-1; 9 positions match TRBD1. V was clipped by 4 bases and J by 5 bases; unmatched bases: 6. The CDR3 is 14 amino acids. The germline CDR1 and CDR2 sequences are SGHDT and YYEEEE. The CDR3 DNA reads TGTGCCAGCAGCGGGGGACAGGGAGATACTGAAGCTTTCTTT. This encodes CASSGGQGDTEAFF.

V usage is TRBV19 and J usage is TRBJ1-2, with D possibly matching TRBD1 (6 bases). CDR3 length: 16 residues. In germline, CDR1 is LNHDA, CDR2 SQIVND (reference sequence). Trimming took 4 bases from V and 3 from J, leaving 18 bases between them. The CDR3 sequence: CASSTTTGKVDYGYTF. Written as DNA, the CDR3 is TGTGCCAGTAGTACCACCACAGGGAAGGTCGACTATGGCTACACCTTC. The full variable domain, with the rest looked up from reference TRBV19 and TRBJ1-2, is DGGITQSPKYLFRKEGQNVTLSCEQNLNHDAMYWYRQDPGQGLRLIYYSQIVNDFQKGDIAEGYSVSREKKESFPLTVTSAQKNPTAFYLCASSTTTGKVDYGYTFGSGTRLTVV.

The chain combines TRBV12-3 or TRBV12-4 with TRBJ2-3, with TRBD2 as a possible D gene (6 bases). The CDR3 consists of 13 residues. Trimming took 9 bases from V and 3 from J, leaving 13 bases between them. The CDR3 sequence: CASRKAGTDTQYF. The CDR3 nucleotides are TGTGCCAGTCGAAAGGCGGGGACAGATACGCAGTATTTT.

The chain carries TRBV6-1 and TRBJ1-2; tentatively, D is TRBD1 (6 bases). Trimming removed 5 bases from V and 4 bases from J, with 14 bases in between. The germline CDR1 and CDR2 sequences are MNHNS and SASEGT. This CDR3 is 14 amino acids long. For the CDR3, the DNA is TGTGCCAGCAGTTATGCGGACAGAATCTATGGCTACACCTTC. It translates to CASSYADRIYGYTF.

CDR3 nucleotides: TGTGCCAGCAGTTTGGCACAGGGGCTCTATGGCTACACCTTC. Amino acid sequence: CASSLAQGLYGYTF. V gene TRBV27 combines with J gene TRBJ1-2; 7 bases line up with TRBD1. CDR3 length: 14 amino acids. In germline, CDR1 is MNHEY, CDR2 SMNVEV (reference sequence). With V trimmed by 3 bases and J by 4 bases, 5 bases remained unmatched.

The chain carries TRBV15 and TRBJ1-3; D might be TRBD1 (6 bases). Trimming took 0 bases from V and 5 from J, leaving 14 bases between them. The germline V gene has CDR1 LNHNV and CDR2 YYDKDF (reference sequence). This CDR3 has 16 residues. CDR3 residues: CATSREGADRRNTIYF. The CDR3 nucleotides read TGTGCCACCAGCAGAGAGGGGGCCGACCGACGAAACACCATATATTTT.

This clone has only a few counts. The genes are TRBV19 and TRBJ2-7; 7 bases map to TRBD1. Germline V gives CDR1 LNHDA, CDR2 SQIVND (reference sequence). V was pared by 3 bases and J by 2 bases, with 4 bases of the junction left unmatched. The CDR3 loop spans 14 amino acids. The CDR3 sequence is CASSIDRVAYEQYF. In DNA, the CDR3 is TGTGCCAGTAGTATCGACAGGGTGGCCTACGAGCAGTACTTC.

The chain links TRBV11-2 to TRBJ1-2; D is uncertain. V lost 0 bases and J 4 bases, leaving 6 bases between the germline ends. The length of the CDR3 is 13 residues. CDR1 and CDR2 from the germline V gene are SGHAT and FQNNGV. The DNA for the CDR3 is TGTGCCAGCAGCTTAGAGGTTTCCTATGGCTACACCTTC. It is translated as CASSLEVSYGYTF.

This chain connects TRBV2 to TRBJ2-2; tentative D call: TRBD1 (6 bases). The CDR3 has 12 amino acids. Germline CDR1 SNHLY, CDR2 FYNNEI. Trimming stripped 4 bases from V and 8 bases from J, with 8 bases between. DNA for the CDR3: TGTGCCAGCAGTGCTGGGACAGGGGAGCTGTTTTTT. Amino acids: CASSAGTGELFF.

This clone turned up a few times. The chain couples TRBV29-1 to TRBJ2-1; 10 bases are a match to TRBD1. Looked up from germline, CDR1 is SQVTM and CDR2 is ANQGSEA. The CDR3 totals 15 residues. After removal of 7 bases from V and 2 bases from J, the junction contained 8 bases not matched to a gene. The CDR3 sequence: CSANRDRGAYNEQFF. The CDR3 bases are TGCAGCGCTAACCGGGACAGGGGAGCCTACAATGAGCAGTTCTTC.

The J gene is TRBJ1-1, the V gene TRBV7-3; D gene ambiguous. V was cut by 1 base and J by 3 bases, with 6 bases left in between. From germline, CDR1 is SGHTA and CDR2 FQGTGA. There are 13 residues in the CDR3. The CDR3 protein is CASSLRLDTEAFF. In DNA form, the CDR3 reads TGTGCCAGCAGCTTAAGACTAGACACTGAAGCTTTCTTT.

The gene calls are TRBV7-9 and TRBJ2-3; 13 bases align to TRBD2. The CDR3 is made up of 15 amino acids. Losses at the gene ends were 7 bases for V and 10 bases for J; bases not matched to a gene: 11. Germline V gene sequence: CDR1 SEHNR, CDR2 FQNEAQ (reference sequence). The chain's CDR3 is CASTERGTSGIAQYF. CDR3 coding DNA: TGTGCCAGCACCGAAAGGGGGACTAGCGGGATCGCGCAGTATTTT.